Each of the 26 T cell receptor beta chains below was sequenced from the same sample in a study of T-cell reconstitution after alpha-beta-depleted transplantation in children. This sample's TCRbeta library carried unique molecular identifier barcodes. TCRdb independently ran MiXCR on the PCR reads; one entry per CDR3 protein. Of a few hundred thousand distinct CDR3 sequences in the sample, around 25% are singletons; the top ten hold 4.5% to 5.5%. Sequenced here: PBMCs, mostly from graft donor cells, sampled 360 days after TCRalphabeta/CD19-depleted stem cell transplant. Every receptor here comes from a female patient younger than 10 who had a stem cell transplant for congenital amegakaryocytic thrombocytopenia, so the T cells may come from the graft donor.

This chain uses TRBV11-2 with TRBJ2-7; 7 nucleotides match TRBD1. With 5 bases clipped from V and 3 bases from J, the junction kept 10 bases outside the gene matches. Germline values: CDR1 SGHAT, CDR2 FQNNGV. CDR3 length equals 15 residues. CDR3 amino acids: CASSLDRVGVYEQYF. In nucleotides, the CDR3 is TGTGCCAGCAGCCTCGACAGGGTAGGGGTCTACGAGCAGTACTTC.

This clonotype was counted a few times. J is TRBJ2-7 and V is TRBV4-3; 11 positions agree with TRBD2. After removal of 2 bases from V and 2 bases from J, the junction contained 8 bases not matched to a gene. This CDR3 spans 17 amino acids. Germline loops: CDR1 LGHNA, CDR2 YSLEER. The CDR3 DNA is TGCGCCAGCAGCCAATCCTTAGCGGGAGGGCCGCCCTACGAGCAGTACTTC. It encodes CASSQSLAGGPPYEQYF.

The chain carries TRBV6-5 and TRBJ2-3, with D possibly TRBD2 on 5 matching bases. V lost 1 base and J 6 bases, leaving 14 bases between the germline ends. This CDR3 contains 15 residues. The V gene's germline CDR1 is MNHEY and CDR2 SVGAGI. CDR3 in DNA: TGTGCCAGCAGTTACTACGGGCTAGCCCCCGATACGCAGTATTTT. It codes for CASSYYGLAPDTQYF.

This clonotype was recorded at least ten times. The CDR3 protein is CATSRDLARSLTSYEQYF. In DNA, the CDR3 is TGTGCCACCAGCAGAGATCTAGCTCGCAGCCTAACCTCCTACGAGCAGTACTTC. This sequence joins TRBV15 and TRBJ2-7; TRBD2 might be the D (5 bases). V was pared by 0 bases and J by 0 bases, with 18 bases between. The CDR3 runs 18 residues. CDR1 LNHNV and CDR2 YYDKDF come from the germline V gene (reference sequence).

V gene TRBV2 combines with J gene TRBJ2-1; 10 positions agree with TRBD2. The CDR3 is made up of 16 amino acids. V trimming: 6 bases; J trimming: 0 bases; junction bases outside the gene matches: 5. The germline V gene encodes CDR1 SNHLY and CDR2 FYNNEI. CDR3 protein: CASREGLAYSYNEQFF. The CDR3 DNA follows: TGTGCCAGCAGAGAGGGACTAGCGTACTCCTACAATGAGCAGTTCTTC.

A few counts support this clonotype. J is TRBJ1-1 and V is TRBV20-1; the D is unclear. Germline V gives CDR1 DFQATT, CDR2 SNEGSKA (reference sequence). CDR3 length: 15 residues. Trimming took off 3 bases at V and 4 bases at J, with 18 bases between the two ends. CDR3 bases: TGCAGTGCTAGTTGGTTGTCGAGGAAGGGCACTGAAGCTTTCTTT. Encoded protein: CSASWLSRKGTEAFF.

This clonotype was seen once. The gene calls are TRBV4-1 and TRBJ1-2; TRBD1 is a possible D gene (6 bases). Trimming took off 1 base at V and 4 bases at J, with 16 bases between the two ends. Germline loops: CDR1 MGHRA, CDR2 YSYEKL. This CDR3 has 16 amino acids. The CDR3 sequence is CASSQVYPGEPYGYTF. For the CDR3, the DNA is TGCGCCAGCAGCCAAGTTTACCCAGGGGAACCCTATGGCTACACCTTC.

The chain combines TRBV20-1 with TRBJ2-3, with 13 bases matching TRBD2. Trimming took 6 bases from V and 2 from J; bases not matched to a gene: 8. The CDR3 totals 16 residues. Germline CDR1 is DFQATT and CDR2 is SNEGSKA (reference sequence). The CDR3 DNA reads TGCAGTGCCGGGAGGACTAGCGGGGGATACACAGATACGCAGTATTTT. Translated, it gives CSAGRTSGGYTDTQYF.

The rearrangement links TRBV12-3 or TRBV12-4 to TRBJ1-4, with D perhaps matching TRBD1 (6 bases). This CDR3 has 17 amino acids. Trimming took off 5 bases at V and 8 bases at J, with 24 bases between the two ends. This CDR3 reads CASSQPRAEGGLEKLFF. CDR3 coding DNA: TGTGCCAGCAGTCAACCTAGGGCTGAAGGGGGGTTAGAAAAACTGTTTTTT.

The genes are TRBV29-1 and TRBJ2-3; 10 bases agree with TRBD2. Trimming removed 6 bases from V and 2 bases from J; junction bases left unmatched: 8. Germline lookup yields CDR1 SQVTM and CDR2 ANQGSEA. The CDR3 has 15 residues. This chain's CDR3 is CSVASGLAVTDTQYF. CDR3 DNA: TGCAGCGTCGCTAGCGGACTAGCGGTCACAGATACGCAGTATTTT.

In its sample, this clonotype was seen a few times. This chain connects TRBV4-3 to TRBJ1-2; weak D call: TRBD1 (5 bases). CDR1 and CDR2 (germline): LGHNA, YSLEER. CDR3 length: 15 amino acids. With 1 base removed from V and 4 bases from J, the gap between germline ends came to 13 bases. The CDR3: CASSQGMKGPYGYTF. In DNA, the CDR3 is TGCGCCAGCAGCCAAGGTATGAAGGGGCCCTATGGCTACACCTTC.

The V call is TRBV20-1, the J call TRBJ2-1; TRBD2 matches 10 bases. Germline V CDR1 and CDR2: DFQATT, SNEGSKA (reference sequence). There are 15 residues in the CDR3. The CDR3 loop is CSVGSWTSGDNEQFF. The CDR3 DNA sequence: TGCAGCGTGGGTAGTTGGACTAGCGGTGACAATGAGCAGTTCTTC.

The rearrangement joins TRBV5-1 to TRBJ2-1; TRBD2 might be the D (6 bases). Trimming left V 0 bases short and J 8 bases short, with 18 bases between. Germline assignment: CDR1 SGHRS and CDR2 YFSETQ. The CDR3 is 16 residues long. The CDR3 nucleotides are TGCGCCAGCAGCTTGGGGGTGGGGGGTTTTAGGGATGAGCAGTTCTTC. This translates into CASSLGVGGFRDEQFF.

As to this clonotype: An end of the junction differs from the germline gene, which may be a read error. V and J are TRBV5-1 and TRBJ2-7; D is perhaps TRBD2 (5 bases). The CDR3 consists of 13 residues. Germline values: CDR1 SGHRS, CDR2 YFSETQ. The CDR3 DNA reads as TGCGCCAGCAGCTTCATGGGGAGCTACGACCAGTACTTC. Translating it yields CASSFMGSYDQYF.

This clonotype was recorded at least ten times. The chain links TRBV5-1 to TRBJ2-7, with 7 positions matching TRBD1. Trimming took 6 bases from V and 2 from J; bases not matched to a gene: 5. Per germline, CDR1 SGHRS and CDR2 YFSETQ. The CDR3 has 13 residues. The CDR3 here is CASMRQGTYEQYF. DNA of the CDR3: TGCGCCAGCATGAGACAGGGAACCTACGAGCAGTACTTC.

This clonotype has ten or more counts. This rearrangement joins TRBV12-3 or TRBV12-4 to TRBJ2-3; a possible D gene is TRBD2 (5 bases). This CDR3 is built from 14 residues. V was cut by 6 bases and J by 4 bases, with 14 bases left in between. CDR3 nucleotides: TGTGCCAGCAGCCGGGGAACCCCGGCAGATACGCAGTATTTT. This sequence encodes CASSRGTPADTQYF.

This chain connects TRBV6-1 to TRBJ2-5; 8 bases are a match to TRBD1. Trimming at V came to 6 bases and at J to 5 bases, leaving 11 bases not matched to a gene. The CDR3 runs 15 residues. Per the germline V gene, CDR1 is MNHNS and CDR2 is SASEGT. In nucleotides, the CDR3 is TGTGCCAGCAGAAGGACAGGGCAATTCGGGGAGACCCAGTACTTC. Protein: CASRRTGQFGETQYF.

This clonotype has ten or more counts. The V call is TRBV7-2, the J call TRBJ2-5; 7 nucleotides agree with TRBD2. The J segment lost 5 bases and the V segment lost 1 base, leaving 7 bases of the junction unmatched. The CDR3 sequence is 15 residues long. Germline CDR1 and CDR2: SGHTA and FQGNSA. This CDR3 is CASSLGVAGVETQYF. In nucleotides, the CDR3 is TGTGCCAGCAGCTTAGGAGTTGCGGGAGTTGAGACCCAGTACTTC.

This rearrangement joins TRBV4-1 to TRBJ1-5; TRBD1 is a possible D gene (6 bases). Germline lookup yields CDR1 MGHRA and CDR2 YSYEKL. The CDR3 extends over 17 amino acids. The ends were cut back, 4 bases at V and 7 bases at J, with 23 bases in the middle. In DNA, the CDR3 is TGCGCCAGCAGCCGCCTTGGGACACCCATAACCCGGCAGCCCCAGCATTTT. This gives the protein CASSRLGTPITRQPQHF.

The CDR3 sequence is CASSFWVSGANVLTF. In DNA form, the CDR3 reads TGCGCCAGCAGCTTCTGGGTCTCTGGGGCCAACGTCCTGACTTTC. This sequence joins TRBV5-1 and TRBJ2-6, with no clear D. The V gene's germline CDR1 is SGHRS and CDR2 YFSETQ. The CDR3 has 15 residues. V lost 2 bases to trimming and J lost 0 bases, with 6 bases between them.

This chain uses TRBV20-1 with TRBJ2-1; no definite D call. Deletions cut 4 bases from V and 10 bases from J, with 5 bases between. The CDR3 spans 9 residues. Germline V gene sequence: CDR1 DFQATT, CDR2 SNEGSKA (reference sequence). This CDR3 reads CSANLEQFF. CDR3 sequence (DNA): TGCAGTGCTAATTTGGAGCAGTTCTTC.

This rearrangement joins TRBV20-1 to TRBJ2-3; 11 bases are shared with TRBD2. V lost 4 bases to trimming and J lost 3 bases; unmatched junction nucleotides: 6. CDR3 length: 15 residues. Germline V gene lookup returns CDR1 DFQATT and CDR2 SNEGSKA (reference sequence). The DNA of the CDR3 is TGCAGTGCTATATCTCGGACTAGCGGGACAGATACGCAGTATTTT. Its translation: CSAISRTSGTDTQYF.

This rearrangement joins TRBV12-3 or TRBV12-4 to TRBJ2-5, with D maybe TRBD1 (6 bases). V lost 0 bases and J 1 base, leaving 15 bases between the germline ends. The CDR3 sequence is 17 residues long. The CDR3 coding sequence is TGTGCCAGCAGTTTAGCGCTTAGTTGGGGGCTCCAAGAGACCCAGTACTTC. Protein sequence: CASSLALSWGLQETQYF.

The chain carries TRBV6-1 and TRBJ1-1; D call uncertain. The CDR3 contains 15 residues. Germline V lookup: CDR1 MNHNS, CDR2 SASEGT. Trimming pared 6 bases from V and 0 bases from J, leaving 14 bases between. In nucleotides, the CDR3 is TGTGCCAGCAGCCTGGCGGGGTACATGAACACTGAAGCTTTCTTT. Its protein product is CASSLAGYMNTEAFF.

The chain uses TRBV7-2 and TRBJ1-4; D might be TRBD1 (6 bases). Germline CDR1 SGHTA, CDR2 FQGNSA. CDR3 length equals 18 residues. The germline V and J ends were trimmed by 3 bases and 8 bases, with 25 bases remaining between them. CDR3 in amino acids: CASSFRGQRTEVYEKLFF. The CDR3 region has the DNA TGTGCCAGCAGCTTCCGCGGACAGAGAACGGAGGTGTACGAAAAACTGTTTTTT.

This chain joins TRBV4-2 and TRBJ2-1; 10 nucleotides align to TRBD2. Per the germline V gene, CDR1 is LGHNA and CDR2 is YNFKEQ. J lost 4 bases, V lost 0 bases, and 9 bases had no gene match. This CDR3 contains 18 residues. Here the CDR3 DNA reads TGTGCCAGCAGCCAAGAAGGCCCACTAGCGGGACGATACAATGAGCAGTTCTTC. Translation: CASSQEGPLAGRYNEQFF.